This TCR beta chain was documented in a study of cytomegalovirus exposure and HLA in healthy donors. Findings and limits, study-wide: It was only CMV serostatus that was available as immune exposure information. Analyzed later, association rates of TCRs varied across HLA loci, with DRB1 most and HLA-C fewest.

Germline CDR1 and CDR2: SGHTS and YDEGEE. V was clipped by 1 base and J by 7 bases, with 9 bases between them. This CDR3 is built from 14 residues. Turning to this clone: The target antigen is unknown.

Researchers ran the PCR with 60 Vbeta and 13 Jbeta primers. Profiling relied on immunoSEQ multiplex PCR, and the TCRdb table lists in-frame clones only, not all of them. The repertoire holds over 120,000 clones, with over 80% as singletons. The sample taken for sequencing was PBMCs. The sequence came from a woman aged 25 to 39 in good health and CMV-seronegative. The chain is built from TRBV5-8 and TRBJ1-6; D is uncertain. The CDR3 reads CASSLLGANSPLHF. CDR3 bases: TGTGCCAGCAGCTTGTTGGGAGCCAATTCACCCCTCCACTTT.